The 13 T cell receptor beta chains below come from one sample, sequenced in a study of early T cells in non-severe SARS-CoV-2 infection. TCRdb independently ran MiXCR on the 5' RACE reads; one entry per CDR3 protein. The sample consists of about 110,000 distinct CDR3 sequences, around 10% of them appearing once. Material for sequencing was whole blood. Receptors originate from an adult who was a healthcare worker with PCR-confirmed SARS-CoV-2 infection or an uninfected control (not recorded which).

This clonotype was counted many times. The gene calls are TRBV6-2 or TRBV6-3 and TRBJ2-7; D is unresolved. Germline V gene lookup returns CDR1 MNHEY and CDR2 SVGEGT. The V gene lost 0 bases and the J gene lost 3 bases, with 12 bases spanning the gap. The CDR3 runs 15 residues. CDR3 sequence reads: CASSYSLQVDYEQYF. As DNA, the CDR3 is TGTGCCAGCAGTTACTCACTCCAGGTGGACTACGAGCAGTACTTC.

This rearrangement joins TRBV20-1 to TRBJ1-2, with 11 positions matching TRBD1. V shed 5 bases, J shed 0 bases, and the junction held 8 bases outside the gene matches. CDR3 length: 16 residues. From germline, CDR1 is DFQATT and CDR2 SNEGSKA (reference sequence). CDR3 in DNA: TGCAGTGCTGTAACCCAGGGACAGGGGGCTAACTATGGCTACACCTTC. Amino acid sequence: CSAVTQGQGANYGYTF.

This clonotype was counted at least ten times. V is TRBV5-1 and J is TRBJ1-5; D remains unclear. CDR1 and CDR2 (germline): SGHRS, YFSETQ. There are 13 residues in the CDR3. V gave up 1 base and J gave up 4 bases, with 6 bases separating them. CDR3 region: CASSLTDNQPQHF. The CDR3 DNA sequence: TGCGCCAGCAGCTTGACAGATAATCAGCCCCAGCATTTT.

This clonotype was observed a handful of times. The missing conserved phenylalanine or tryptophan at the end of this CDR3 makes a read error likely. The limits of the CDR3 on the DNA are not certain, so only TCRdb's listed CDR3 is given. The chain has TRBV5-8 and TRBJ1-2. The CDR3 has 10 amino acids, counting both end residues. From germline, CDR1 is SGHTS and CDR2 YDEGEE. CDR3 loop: CASSSGARAL.

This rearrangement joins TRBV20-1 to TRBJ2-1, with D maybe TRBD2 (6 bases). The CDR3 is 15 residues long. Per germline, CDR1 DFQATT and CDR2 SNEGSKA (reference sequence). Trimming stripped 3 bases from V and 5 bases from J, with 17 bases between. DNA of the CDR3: TGCAGTGCTAGGACTAGGCAGGGTAGGAACAATGAGCAGTTCTTC. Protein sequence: CSARTRQGRNNEQFF.

In DNA form, the CDR3 reads TGTGCCAGCACCAGGACTAGCGGGGGGCCAATCTACGAGCAGTACTTC. It is translated as CASTRTSGGPIYEQYF. V usage is TRBV12-3 or TRBV12-4 and J usage is TRBJ2-7, with 14 bases fitting TRBD2. V was pared by 7 bases and J by 3 bases, with 8 bases of the junction left unmatched. The CDR3 covers 16 residues.

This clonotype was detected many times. DNA for the CDR3: TGTGCCAGCAGCGGGACAGGTCCCCCCGTGGCTGAAGCTTTCTTT. Amino acid sequence: CASSGTGPPVAEAFF. This chain connects TRBV12-3 or TRBV12-4 to TRBJ1-1; TRBD1 matches 8 bases. The V and J ends lost 6 bases and 6 bases, in that order; junction bases with no gene match: 12. The CDR3 length is 15 residues.

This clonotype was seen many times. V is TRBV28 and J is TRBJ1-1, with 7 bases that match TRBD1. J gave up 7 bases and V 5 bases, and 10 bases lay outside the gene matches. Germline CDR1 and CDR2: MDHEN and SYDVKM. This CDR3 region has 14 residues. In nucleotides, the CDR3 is TGTGCCAGCAGTCAAAAAGGGGGCGGCGATGAAGCTTTCTTT. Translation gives CASSQKGGGDEAFF.

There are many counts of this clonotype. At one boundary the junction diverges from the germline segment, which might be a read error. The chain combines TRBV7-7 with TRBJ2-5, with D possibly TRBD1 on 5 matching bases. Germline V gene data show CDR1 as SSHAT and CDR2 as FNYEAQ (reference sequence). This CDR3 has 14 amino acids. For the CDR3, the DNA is TGTGCTAGCAGCTTAGATGGGGCTATGGAGACCCAGTACTTC. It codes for CASSLDGAMETQYF.

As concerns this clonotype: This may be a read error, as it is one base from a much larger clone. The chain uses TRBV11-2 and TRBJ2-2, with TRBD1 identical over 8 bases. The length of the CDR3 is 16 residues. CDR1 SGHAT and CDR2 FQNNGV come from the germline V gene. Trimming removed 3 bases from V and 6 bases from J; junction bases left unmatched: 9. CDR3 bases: TGTGCCAGCAGCTTTGTAGGACAGGGTGTGCCCGGGGAGCTGTTTTTT. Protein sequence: CASSFVGQGVPGELFF.

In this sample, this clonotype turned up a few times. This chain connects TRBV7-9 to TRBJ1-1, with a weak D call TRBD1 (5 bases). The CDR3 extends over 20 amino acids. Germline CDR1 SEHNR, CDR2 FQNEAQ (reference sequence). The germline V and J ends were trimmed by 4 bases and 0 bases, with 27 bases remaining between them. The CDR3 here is CASSSRTSTPPFVMNTEAFF. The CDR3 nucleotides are TGTGCCAGCAGCTCGAGGACATCAACGCCCCCGTTCGTTATGAACACTGAAGCTTTCTTT.

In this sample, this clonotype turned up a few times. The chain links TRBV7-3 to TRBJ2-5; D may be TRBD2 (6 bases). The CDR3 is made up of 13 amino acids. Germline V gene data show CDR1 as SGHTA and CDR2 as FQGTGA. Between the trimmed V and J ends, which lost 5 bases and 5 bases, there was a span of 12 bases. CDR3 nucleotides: TGTGCCAGCAGCCAAGGAGGGTATGAGACCCAGTACTTC. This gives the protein CASSQGGYETQYF.

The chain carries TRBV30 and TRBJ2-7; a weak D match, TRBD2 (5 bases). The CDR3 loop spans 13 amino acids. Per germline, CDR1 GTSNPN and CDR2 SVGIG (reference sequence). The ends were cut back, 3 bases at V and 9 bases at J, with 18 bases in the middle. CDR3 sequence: CAWRGKIRSGQYF. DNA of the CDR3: TGTGCCTGGAGGGGAAAGATACGGAGCGGGCAGTACTTC.